These 6 T cell receptor beta chains share one sample of origin, sequenced in a study of CD8+ T cells in alopecia areata (dated by TCRdb to 2017 to 2018). Interpreted using the paper, the time point label stands for: baseline before oral tofacitinib. Libraries were made using the immunoSEQ multiplex PCR assay. RNA was extracted from all samples and reverse transcribed into cDNA, which served as template for TCR sequencing. TCRdb re-hosts the immuneACCESS table, in-frame sequences only. Its copies lack some clones; in the studies checked, an unresolved V gene accounts for under half of them, and the cause for the rest is not known. This sample has about 180,000 clones in its table, and approximately 62% of those were observed once. Jointly, the top ten make up 1.5% to 2% of the sample. Sequencing was performed on CD4+ T cells sorted from blood, taken at week 0. These receptors came from a human donor with alopecia areata.

V is TRBV7-3 and J is TRBJ2-7; D remains unclear. Trimming removed 2 bases from V and 5 bases from J, with 19 bases in between. Germline-derived CDR1 and CDR2 are SGHTA and FQGTGA. The CDR3 has 16 amino acids. For the CDR3, the DNA is TGTGCCAGCAGCTTATCCGGAGCACCGGGCCATCACGAGCAGTACTTC. As protein: CASSLSGAPGHHEQYF. The variable domain in full, with the rest retrieved from reference TRBV7-3 and TRBJ2-7, is GAGVSQTPSNKVTEKGKYVELRCDPISGHTALYWYRQSLGQGPEFLIYFQGTGAADDSGLPNDRFFAVRPEGSVSTLKIQRTERGDSAVYLCASSLSGAPGHHEQYFGPGTRLTVT.

This chain connects TRBV4-2 to TRBJ2-1, with 10 bases lining up with TRBD1. This CDR3 comprises 16 residues. The trim removed 2 bases at V and 4 bases at J, leaving 5 bases unmatched. Germline CDR1 reads LGHNA; CDR2 reads YNFKEQ. The CDR3: CASSQSGTGVYNEQFF. CDR3 DNA sequence: TGTGCCAGCAGCCAAAGCGGGACAGGGGTATACAATGAGCAGTTCTTC.

With respect to this clone: Other DNA sequences of this sample code for an identical CDR3. This chain connects TRBV29-1 to TRBJ2-3; TRBD2 agrees at 7 bases. Germline CDR1 and CDR2: SQVTM and ANQGSEA. V trimming: 6 bases; J trimming: 0 bases; junction bases outside the gene matches: 0. The CDR3 runs 12 residues. Here the CDR3 DNA reads TGCAGCGTAGCGGGAAGCACAGATACGCAGTATTTT. Its protein product is CSVAGSTDTQYF.

This clone was detected only a few times. The chain links TRBV29-1 to TRBJ2-1, with 11 bases identical to TRBD1. Germline trimming cut 1 base from V and 6 bases from J; bases unmatched to any gene: 8. The CDR3 consists of 16 residues. Germline CDR1 SQVTM, CDR2 ANQGSEA. For the CDR3, the DNA is TGCAGCGTTGAAGCTGCCTCGGGGACAGGGGGCAATGAGCAGTTCTTC. Encoded protein: CSVEAASGTGGNEQFF.

This clone has only a few counts. The chain recombines TRBV6-6 with TRBJ2-7; unclear D gene. Germline CDR1 MNHNY, CDR2 SVGAGI (reference sequence). This CDR3 is built from 12 residues. V was cut by 5 bases and J by 4 bases, with 9 bases left in between. The CDR3 DNA follows: TGTGCCAGCAGTCAAGCTGGGTACGAGCAGTACTTC. Its translation is CASSQAGYEQYF.

The chain is built from TRBV2 and TRBJ2-1; 13 bases are a match to TRBD2. V shed 3 bases and J 4 bases; nucleotides not matched to a gene: 0. Germline loops: CDR1 SNHLY, CDR2 FYNNEI. This CDR3 is built from 15 residues. In DNA form, the CDR3 reads TGTGCCAGCAGTGAGACTAGCGGGGGGTACAATGAGCAGTTCTTC. Translated, it gives CASSETSGGYNEQFF.